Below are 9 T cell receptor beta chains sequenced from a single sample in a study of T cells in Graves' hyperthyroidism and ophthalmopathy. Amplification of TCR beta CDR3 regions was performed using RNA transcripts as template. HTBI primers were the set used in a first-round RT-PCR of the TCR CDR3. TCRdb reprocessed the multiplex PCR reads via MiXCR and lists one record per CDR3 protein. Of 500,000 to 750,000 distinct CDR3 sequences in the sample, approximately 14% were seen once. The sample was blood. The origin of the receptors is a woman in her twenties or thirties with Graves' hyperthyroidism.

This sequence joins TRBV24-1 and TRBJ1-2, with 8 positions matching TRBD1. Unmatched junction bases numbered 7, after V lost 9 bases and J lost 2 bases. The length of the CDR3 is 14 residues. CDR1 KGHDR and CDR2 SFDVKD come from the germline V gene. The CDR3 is CATSAGQGNYGYTF. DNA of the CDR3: TGTGCCACCTCAGCCGGACAGGGAAACTATGGCTACACCTTC.

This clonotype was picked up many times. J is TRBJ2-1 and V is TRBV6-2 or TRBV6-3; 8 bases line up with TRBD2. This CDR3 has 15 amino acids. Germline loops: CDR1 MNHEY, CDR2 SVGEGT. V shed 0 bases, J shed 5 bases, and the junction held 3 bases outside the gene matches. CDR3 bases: TGTGCCAGCAGTTACTCGACTAGCGCGAACAATGAGCAGTTCTTC. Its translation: CASSYSTSANNEQFF.

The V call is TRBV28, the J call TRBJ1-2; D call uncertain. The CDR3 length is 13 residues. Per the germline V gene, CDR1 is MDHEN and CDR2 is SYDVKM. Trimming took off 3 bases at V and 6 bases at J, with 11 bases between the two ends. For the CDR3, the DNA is TGTGCCAGCAGTTTGGGAGCCGACCATGGCTACACCTTC. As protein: CASSLGADHGYTF.

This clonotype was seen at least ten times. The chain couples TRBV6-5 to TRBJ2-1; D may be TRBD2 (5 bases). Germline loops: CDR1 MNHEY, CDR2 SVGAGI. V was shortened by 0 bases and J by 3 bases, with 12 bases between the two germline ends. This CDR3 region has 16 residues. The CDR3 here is CASSYSHWTLYNEQFF. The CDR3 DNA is TGTGCCAGCAGTTACTCTCATTGGACTCTCTACAATGAGCAGTTCTTC.

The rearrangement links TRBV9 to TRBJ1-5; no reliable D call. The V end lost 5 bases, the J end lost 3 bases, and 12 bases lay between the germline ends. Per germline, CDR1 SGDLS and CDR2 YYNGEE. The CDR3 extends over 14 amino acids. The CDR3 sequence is CASRAPGSNQPQHF. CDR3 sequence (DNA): TGTGCCAGCAGAGCTCCGGGGTCCAATCAGCCCCAGCATTTT.

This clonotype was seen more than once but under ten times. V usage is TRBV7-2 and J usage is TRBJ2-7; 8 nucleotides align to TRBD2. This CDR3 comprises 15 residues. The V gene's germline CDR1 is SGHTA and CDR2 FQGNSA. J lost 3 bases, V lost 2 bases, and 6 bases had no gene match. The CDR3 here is CASSLFSGIRYEQYF. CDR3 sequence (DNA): TGTGCCAGCAGCTTATTTAGCGGGATTCGCTACGAGCAGTACTTC.

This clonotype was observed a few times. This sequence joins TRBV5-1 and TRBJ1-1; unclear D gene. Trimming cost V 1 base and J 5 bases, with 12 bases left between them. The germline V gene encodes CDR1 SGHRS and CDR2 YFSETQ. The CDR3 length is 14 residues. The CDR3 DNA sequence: TGCGCCAGCAGCTTGTCTTTCGGCGGTACTGAAGCTTTCTTT. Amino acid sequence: CASSLSFGGTEAFF.

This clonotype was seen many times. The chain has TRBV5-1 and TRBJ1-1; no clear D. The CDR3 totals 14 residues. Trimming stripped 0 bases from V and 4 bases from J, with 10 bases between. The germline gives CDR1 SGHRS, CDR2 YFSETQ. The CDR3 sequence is CASSLDGLGTEAFF. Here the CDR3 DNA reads TGCGCCAGCAGCTTGGACGGCTTAGGCACTGAAGCTTTCTTT.

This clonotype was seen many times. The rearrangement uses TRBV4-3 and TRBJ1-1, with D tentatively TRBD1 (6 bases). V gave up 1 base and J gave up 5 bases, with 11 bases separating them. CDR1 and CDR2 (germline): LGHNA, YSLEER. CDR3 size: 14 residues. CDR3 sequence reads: CASSQGERGTEAFF. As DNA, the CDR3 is TGCGCCAGCAGCCAAGGGGAAAGGGGGACTGAAGCTTTCTTT.